Following are 13 T cell receptor beta chains from one sample sequenced in a study of Graves' ophthalmopathy and Graves' hyperthyroidism. RNA transcripts were the source from which TCR beta CDR3 regions were amplified. RT-PCR with HTBI primers came first, then second-round multiplex PCR. MiXCR was run by TCRdb on the multiplex PCR reads, yielding one entry per CDR3 protein. Of under 250,000 distinct CDR3 sequences listed, about 32% were seen once; the top ten hold around 9.8%. What was sequenced was peripheral blood. Every receptor here comes from a man between 45 and 60 years old with Graves' ophthalmopathy.

The chain is built from TRBV14 and TRBJ2-7; D is unclear. The CDR3 length is 14 residues. V was cut by 1 base and J by 2 bases, with 9 bases left in between. Germline V gene data show CDR1 as SGHDN and CDR2 as FVKESK. The CDR3 spells CASSQGRFTYEQYF. The CDR3 DNA is TGTGCCAGCAGCCAAGGCCGATTCACCTACGAGCAGTACTTC.

This clonotype was detected ten times or more. V is TRBV28 and J is TRBJ2-7; 10 nucleotides agree with TRBD2. CDR1 is MDHEN, CDR2 SYDVKM, per germline. This CDR3 contains 14 residues. The V and J ends lost 3 bases and 6 bases, in that order; junction bases with no gene match: 5. The CDR3 coding sequence is TGTGCCAGCAGTTTCAGCGGGAGGGCCACCGAGCAGTACTTC. Translating it yields CASSFSGRATEQYF.

V usage is TRBV28 and J usage is TRBJ2-7; 8 nucleotides line up with TRBD1. This CDR3 has 15 residues. With 6 bases clipped from V and 6 bases from J, the junction kept 13 bases outside the gene matches. Germline V lookup: CDR1 MDHEN, CDR2 SYDVKM. The CDR3 DNA is TGTGCCAGCAGCCAACCGGGACAGGTCTTAACCGAGCAGTACTTC. Its protein is CASSQPGQVLTEQYF.

This clonotype has ten or more counts. The V and J genes are TRBV20-1 and TRBJ2-2, with TRBD2 matching 7 bases. Losses at the gene ends were 3 bases for V and 1 base for J; bases not matched to a gene: 2. Germline V CDR1 and CDR2: DFQATT, SNEGSKA (reference sequence). CDR3 length: 14 amino acids. The chain's CDR3 is CSASPSGNTGELFF. The DNA of the CDR3 is TGCAGTGCTAGTCCTAGCGGGAACACCGGGGAGCTGTTTTTT.

This clonotype was found many times. V gene TRBV27 combines with J gene TRBJ2-7; D is unresolved. The CDR3 is 15 residues long. Trimming cost V 6 bases and J 1 base, with 16 bases left between them. Germline V CDR1 and CDR2: MNHEY, SMNVEV (reference sequence). This chain's CDR3 is CASSPSPTPSYEQYF. CDR3 in DNA: TGTGCCAGCAGCCCAAGCCCGACACCGTCCTACGAGCAGTACTTC.

This clonotype was counted many times. The V call is TRBV6-1, the J call TRBJ1-5; D is possibly TRBD1 (5 bases). Deletions cut 3 bases from V and 7 bases from J, with 7 bases between. Germline values: CDR1 MNHNS, CDR2 SASEGT. The CDR3 runs 12 residues. CDR3 DNA sequence: TGTGCCAGCAGTGATCAGGGACAGCCCCAGCATTTT. Translated: CASSDQGQPQHF.

This clonotype was seen just once. The V call is TRBV28, the J call TRBJ2-5; 9 bases line up with TRBD1. The germline CDR1 and CDR2 sequences are MDHEN and SYDVKM. The CDR3 runs 15 residues. V was pared by 2 bases and J by 5 bases, with 6 bases of the junction left unmatched. In DNA form, the CDR3 reads TGTGCCAGCAGTTTAACCACAGGGGGCGCGGAGACCCAGTACTTC. Amino acid sequence: CASSLTTGGAETQYF.

This rearrangement joins TRBV29-1 to TRBJ2-5; TRBD1 matches at 7 bases. The V gene end was trimmed by 4 bases and the J gene end by 4 bases; junction bases not matched to a gene: 6. This CDR3 comprises 13 residues. The germline V gene has CDR1 SQVTM and CDR2 ANQGSEA. CDR3 sequence (DNA): TGCAGCGTTGGGCAGGGGGTAAGAGAGACCCAGTACTTC. Its translation is CSVGQGVRETQYF.

This clonotype was found many times. The J gene is TRBJ1-1, the V gene TRBV28; 9 nucleotides agree with TRBD1. The germline CDR1 and CDR2 sequences are MDHEN and SYDVKM. V was clipped by 7 bases and J by 4 bases; unmatched bases: 7. The CDR3 spans 14 residues. CDR3 DNA: TGTGCCAGCATGACAGGGGGATTAGGCACTGAAGCTTTCTTT. It translates to CASMTGGLGTEAFF.

A few counts support this clonotype. The chain couples TRBV2 to TRBJ2-5, with D tentatively TRBD1 (6 bases). V lost 6 bases and J lost 1, with 15 bases in between. Per germline, CDR1 SNHLY and CDR2 FYNNEI. This CDR3 has 15 amino acids. The CDR3 here is CASSPSLTGQETQYF. As DNA, the CDR3 is TGTGCCAGCAGCCCGAGTTTGACAGGCCAAGAGACCCAGTACTTC.

This clonotype was seen repeatedly, ten times or more. The V gene is TRBV6-4, the J gene TRBJ2-7; D gene uncertain. This CDR3 has 10 residues. Between the trimmed V and J ends, which lost 7 bases and 2 bases, there was a span of 3 bases. CDR1 is MRHNA, CDR2 SNTAGT, per germline. CDR3 amino acids: CASTTYEQYF. The DNA of the CDR3 is TGTGCCAGCACGACCTACGAGCAGTACTTC.

This chain joins TRBV6-1 and TRBJ2-4, with 10 bases identical to TRBD1. This CDR3 region has 16 residues. The ends lost 10 bases at V and 7 bases at J; junction bases unmatched: 16. Germline loops: CDR1 MNHNS, CDR2 SASEGT. CDR3 amino acids: CATEPRTGTGDNIQYF. The CDR3 nucleotides are TGTGCCACCGAACCAAGAACCGGGACAGGGGATAACATTCAGTACTTC.

This clonotype was found many times. The rearrangement links TRBV20-1 to TRBJ2-7, with 9 bases that match TRBD2. V shed 5 bases, J shed 4 bases, and the junction held 9 bases outside the gene matches. The CDR3 spans 14 residues. Looked up from germline, CDR1 is DFQATT and CDR2 is SNEGSKA (reference sequence). This chain's CDR3 is CSAASGLATYEQYF. The CDR3 nucleotides read TGCAGTGCTGCCTCGGGACTAGCAACATACGAGCAGTACTTC.